Following are 17 T cell receptor beta chains from one sample sequenced in a study of T cell responses to AZD1222 COVID-19 vaccine. Sequencing used immunoSEQ multiplex PCR; TCRdb keeps in-frame clones, though not all of them. The table includes 110,000 to 150,000 clones, more than 85% detected once. Sequenced here: peripheral blood, sampled on day 0 of AZD1222 vaccination. All receptors come from an adult in good health.

The chain employs TRBV5-6 and TRBJ1-1; the D is unclear. With 1 base removed from V and 0 bases from J, the gap between germline ends came to 10 bases. From germline, CDR1 is SGHDT and CDR2 YYEEEE. The CDR3 is 15 amino acids. CDR3 nucleotide sequence: TGTGCCAGCAGCTTGCGGCAGACTCTGAACACTGAAGCTTTCTTT. The encoded protein is CASSLRQTLNTEAFF. The whole variable domain, remainder taken from reference TRBV5-6 and TRBJ1-1, is DAGVTQSPTHLIKTRGQQVTLRCSPKSGHDTVSWYQQALGQGPQFIFQYYEEEERQRGNFPDRFSGHQFPNYSSELNVNALLLGDSALYLCASSLRQTLNTEAFFGQGTRLTVV.

V and J are TRBV10-3 and TRBJ2-1; TRBD2 aligns across 9 bases. CDR3 size: 15 residues. V gave up 7 bases and J gave up 7 bases; unmatched junction bases: 11. Germline V lookup: CDR1 ENHRY, CDR2 SYGVKD. The DNA of the CDR3 is TGTGCCATCACGCCAGGGCCTAGCGGGGTAAATGAGCAGTTCTTC. Its protein is CAITPGPSGVNEQFF.

The chain uses TRBV9 and TRBJ2-5; D may be TRBD2 (6 bases). The CDR3 is 15 residues long. In germline, CDR1 is SGDLS, CDR2 YYNGEE. V was shortened by 0 bases and J by 2 bases, with 11 bases between the two germline ends. The CDR3 protein is CASSVGPGLQETQYF. As DNA, the CDR3 is TGTGCCAGCAGCGTAGGACCGGGACTTCAAGAGACCCAGTACTTC.

This sequence joins TRBV27 and TRBJ1-1, with D perhaps TRBD1 (5 bases). The CDR3 covers 14 residues. V shed 6 bases and J shed 5 bases, with 16 bases lying between them. Germline V gene lookup returns CDR1 MNHEY and CDR2 SMNVEV (reference sequence). CDR3 amino acids: CASSPGTVVTEAFF. The CDR3 coding sequence is TGTGCCAGCAGCCCCGGGACCGTAGTTACTGAAGCTTTCTTT.

The gene calls are TRBV12-3 or TRBV12-4 and TRBJ2-5, with 9 bases aligning to TRBD2. J gave up 7 bases and V 3 bases, and 3 bases lay outside the gene matches. This CDR3 comprises 13 residues. This chain's CDR3 is CASSFAGGLTQYF. The CDR3 DNA is TGTGCCAGCAGTTTTGCGGGGGGGCTGACCCAGTACTTC.

This chain joins TRBV19 and TRBJ2-1; D ambiguous. CDR3 length: 17 residues. The V gene's germline CDR1 is LNHDA and CDR2 SQIVND (reference sequence). V lost 3 bases and J lost 0, with 15 bases in between. The DNA of the CDR3 is TGTGCCAGTAGTATTTTGGCGATGGTGAGCTCCTACAATGAGCAGTTCTTC. This translates into CASSILAMVSSYNEQFF.

This rearrangement joins TRBV19 to TRBJ2-3, with D uncertain. With 2 bases removed from V and 2 bases from J, the gap between germline ends came to 14 bases. Germline lookup yields CDR1 LNHDA and CDR2 SQIVND (reference sequence). CDR3 length: 16 amino acids. This CDR3 is CASSIRTSSFTDTQYF. The CDR3 DNA follows: TGTGCCAGTAGTATACGAACCAGCTCCTTCACAGATACGCAGTATTTT.

This clone appeared a single time. The chain uses TRBV7-2 and TRBJ1-1, with D uncertain. Trimming pared 0 bases from V and 0 bases from J, leaving 8 bases between. Germline CDR1 reads SGHTA; CDR2 reads FQGNSA. The CDR3 runs to 15 residues. The CDR3 sequence: CASSLALGLNTEAFF. The CDR3 DNA is TGTGCCAGCAGCTTAGCTTTAGGGCTGAACACTGAAGCTTTCTTT.

This chain joins TRBV2 and TRBJ2-1, with TRBD1 matching over 8 bases. The V gene's germline CDR1 is SNHLY and CDR2 FYNNEI. Trimming at V came to 6 bases and at J to 6 bases, leaving 7 bases not matched to a gene. The CDR3 extends over 14 amino acids. CDR3: CASSPRDRGNEQFF. The CDR3 DNA follows: TGTGCCAGCAGCCCACGAGACAGGGGCAATGAGCAGTTCTTC.

The chain uses TRBV29-1 and TRBJ1-6; 7 positions agree with TRBD1. J was trimmed by 0 bases and V by 6 bases; bases with no gene match: 2. The length of the CDR3 is 14 residues. Per germline, CDR1 SQVTM and CDR2 ANQGSEA. The CDR3 DNA is TGCAGCGTCAGGGACAGCTCCTATAATTCACCCCTCCACTTT. Its translation is CSVRDSSYNSPLHF.

This sequence joins TRBV5-4 and TRBJ2-5; a possible D gene is TRBD2 (6 bases). The V gene lost 4 bases and the J gene lost 5 bases, with 12 bases spanning the gap. Germline loops: CDR1 SGHNT, CDR2 YYREEE (reference sequence). This CDR3 region has 13 residues. The CDR3 region is CASSPTSRETQYF. DNA of the CDR3: TGTGCCAGCAGCCCAACTAGCCGGGAGACCCAGTACTTC.

The CDR3 here is CAWSGHQTLKTLFF. The CDR3 DNA is TGTGCCTGGAGTGGGCATCAAACCCTTAAAACACTGTTTTTT. The gene calls are TRBV30 and TRBJ1-4, with D unclear. Germline CDR1 reads GTSNPN; CDR2 reads SVGIG (reference sequence). This CDR3 has 14 residues. Trimming cost V 1 base and J 13 bases, with 19 bases left between them.

This chain joins TRBV19 and TRBJ2-3; no clear D. V was pared by 3 bases and J by 1 base, with 8 bases between. Germline CDR1 is LNHDA and CDR2 is SQIVND (reference sequence). CDR3 length: 14 residues. Here the CDR3 DNA reads TGTGCCAGTAGTATCATCTTGGGCACAGATACGCAGTATTTT. It encodes CASSIILGTDTQYF.

This sequence joins TRBV7-9 and TRBJ1-2; D is undetermined. The ends were cut back, 1 base at V and 4 bases at J, with 13 bases in the middle. This CDR3 is built from 15 residues. CDR1 is SEHNR, CDR2 FQNEAQ, per germline (reference sequence). The CDR3 bases are TGTGCCAGCAGCTTAGTTGCGGGATCGGGCTATGGCTACACCTTC. Its translation is CASSLVAGSGYGYTF.

The rearrangement joins TRBV10-1 to TRBJ1-2; D may be TRBD1 (6 bases). V dropped 5 bases and J dropped 7 bases, with 14 bases sitting between them. The CDR3 contains 13 residues. CDR1 is WNHNN, CDR2 SYGVQD, per germline (reference sequence). CDR3 bases: TGCGCCAGCAGTCAACAGGGTCGTATTGGCTACACCTTC. Residues: CASSQQGRIGYTF.

This sequence joins TRBV29-1 and TRBJ2-7; TRBD2 matches 7 bases. Germline CDR1 and CDR2: SQVTM and ANQGSEA. V dropped 6 bases and J dropped 12; count of bases not matched to a gene: 11. The CDR3 consists of 11 residues. CDR3 sequence reads: CSVLTSQTRYF. For the CDR3, the DNA is TGCAGCGTCCTGACTAGCCAGACTCGGTACTTC.

The chain couples TRBV5-1 to TRBJ2-1; weak D call: TRBD1 (5 bases). Per germline, CDR1 SGHRS and CDR2 YFSETQ. V lost 0 bases, J lost 0 bases, and 10 bases lay in between. The CDR3 runs 16 residues. CDR3 bases: TGCGCCAGCAGCTTGGGACAGCCTTTCTCCTACAATGAGCAGTTCTTC. It codes for CASSLGQPFSYNEQFF.